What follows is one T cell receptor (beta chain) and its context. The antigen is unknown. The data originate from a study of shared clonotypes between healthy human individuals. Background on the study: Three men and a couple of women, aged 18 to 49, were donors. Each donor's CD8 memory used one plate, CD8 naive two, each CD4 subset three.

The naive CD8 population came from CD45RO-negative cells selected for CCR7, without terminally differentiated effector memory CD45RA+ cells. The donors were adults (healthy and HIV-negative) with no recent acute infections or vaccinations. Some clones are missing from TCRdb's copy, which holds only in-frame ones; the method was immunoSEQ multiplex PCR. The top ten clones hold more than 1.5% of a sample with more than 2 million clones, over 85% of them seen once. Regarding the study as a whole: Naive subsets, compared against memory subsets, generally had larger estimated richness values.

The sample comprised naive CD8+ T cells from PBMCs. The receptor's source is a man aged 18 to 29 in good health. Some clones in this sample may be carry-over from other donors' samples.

The CDR3 DNA sequence: TGTGCCAGCAGCGCGGGACAGGCCACCGGAGAGACCCAGTACTTC. This encodes CASSAGQATGETQYF. The chain joins TRBV11-1 to TRBJ2-5; 8 nucleotides agree with TRBD1. CDR1 and CDR2 (germline): SGHAT, FQDESV (reference sequence). J was trimmed by 4 bases and V by 5 bases; bases with no gene match: 9. The length of the CDR3 is 15 residues.